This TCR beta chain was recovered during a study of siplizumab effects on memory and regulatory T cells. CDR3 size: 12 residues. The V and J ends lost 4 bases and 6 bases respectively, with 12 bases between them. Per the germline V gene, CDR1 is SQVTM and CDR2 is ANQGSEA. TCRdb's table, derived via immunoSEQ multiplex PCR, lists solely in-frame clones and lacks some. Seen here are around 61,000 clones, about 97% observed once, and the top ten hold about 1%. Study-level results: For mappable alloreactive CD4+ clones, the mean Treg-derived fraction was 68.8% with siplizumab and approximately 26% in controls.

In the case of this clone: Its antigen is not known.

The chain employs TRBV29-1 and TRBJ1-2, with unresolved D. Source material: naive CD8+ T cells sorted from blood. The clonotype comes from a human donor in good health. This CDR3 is CSVGRPGNGYTF. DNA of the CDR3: TGCAGCGTTGGTCGGCCAGGTAATGGCTACACCTTC. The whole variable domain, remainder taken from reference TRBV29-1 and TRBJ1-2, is SAVISQKPSRDICQRGTSLTIQCQVDSQVTMMFWYRQQPGQSLTLIATANQGSEATYESGFVIDKFPISRPNLTFSTLTVSNMSPEDSSIYLCSVGRPGNGYTFGSGTRLTVV.